A selection of T cell receptor beta chains follows, all from one sample in a study of T cells after yellow fever vaccination. Via MiXCR, TCRdb re-called the 5' RACE reads, giving one row per CDR3 protein. This table has approximately 550,000 distinct CDR3 sequences, roughly a fifth appearing once. The specimen comprised PBMCs, sampled 15 days after the yellow fever booster vaccination. The receptors were gathered from a young man who received the YFV17D yellow fever vaccine. CDR3s include the opening cysteine and the closing phenylalanine or tryptophan. A D gene is named only where the DNA matches it firmly. Only part of the rows carry a size: once, few, many, or a class if the clone is expanded.

length: 16
size: NA
J: TRBJ2-1
D: TRBD2
V: TRBV5-4
DNA: TGTGCCAGCAGCTTGGAACTAGCGGGAGATGGAGGTGAGCAGTTCTTC
CDR3: CASSLELAGDGGEQFF

length: 15
size: NA
J: TRBJ2-1
D: TRBD2
V: TRBV28
DNA: TGTGCCAGCAGTGGGACTAGCGGGAGTAGTAATGAGCAGTTCTTC
CDR3: CASSGTSGSSNEQFF

length: 16
size: NA
J: TRBJ2-1
D: NA
V: TRBV5-1
DNA: TGCGCCAGCAGCTTTGGGTCGGAGACCCGACTAAATGAGCAGTTCTTC
CDR3: CASSFGSETRLNEQFF

length: 15
size: NA
J: TRBJ2-3
D: TRBD1
V: TRBV5-1
DNA: TGCGCCAGCAGCCCTGGGACAGGGGGACTAGATACGCAGTATTTT
CDR3: CASSPGTGGLDTQYF

length: 16
size: NA
J: TRBJ2-1
D: TRBD2
V: TRBV20-1
DNA: TGCAGTGCTAGTGGCGCGCTTAGCGGGAGGGCGAATGAGCAGTTCTTC
CDR3: CSASGALSGRANEQFF

length: 14
size: NA
J: TRBJ1-6
D: NA
V: TRBV5-1
DNA: TGCGCCAGCAGCTTGGGACAGGATCATTCACCCCTCCACTTT
CDR3: CASSLGQDHSPLHF

length: 17
size: NA
J: TRBJ2-1
D: TRBD1
V: TRBV24-1
DNA: TGTGCCACCAGTGATGCCCGGACAGGGGAAAACTACAATGAGCAGTTCTTC
CDR3: CATSDARTGENYNEQFF

length: 18
size: few
J: TRBJ2-2
D: TRBD2
V: TRBV7-6
DNA: TGTGCCAGCAGCTCACGGCGACTAGCGGGAGTTGACACCGGGGAGCTGTTTTTT
CDR3: CASSSRRLAGVDTGELFF

length: 14
size: NA
J: TRBJ2-1
D: TRBD2
V: TRBV7-2
DNA: TGTGCCAGCAGCATAGGACTAGTCCCGGCTGAGCAGTTCTTC
CDR3: CASSIGLVPAEQFF

length: 12
size: NA
J: TRBJ2-3
D: NA
V: TRBV20-1
DNA: TGCAGTGCCCGACTAGACACAGATACGCAGTATTTT
CDR3: CSARLDTDTQYF

length: 15
size: NA
J: TRBJ1-5
D: NA
V: TRBV27
DNA: TGTGCCAGCAGTTTAGAATGGACTGGCAATCAGCCCCAGCATTTT
CDR3: CASSLEWTGNQPQHF

length: 13
size: NA
J: TRBJ2-1
D: NA
V: TRBV29-1
DNA: TGCAGCCTAAGGACGCCACGTATCAATGAGCAGTTCTTC
CDR3: CSLRTPRINEQFF

length: 15
size: few
J: TRBJ2-5
D: NA
V: TRBV21-1
DNA: TGTGCCAGCAGCAAAGGAAAGCGGGGTGGGGAGACCCAGTACTTC
CDR3: CASSKGKRGGETQYF

length: 16
size: NA
J: TRBJ2-7
D: NA
V: TRBV27
DNA: TGTGCCAGCAGTTTAAGTAAGGGTTTTGATATAGACGAGCAGTACTTC
CDR3: CASSLSKGFDIDEQYF

length: 14
size: few
J: TRBJ2-7
D: TRBD1
V: TRBV28
DNA: TGTGCCAGCAGGGAACAGGGGGGACCCTACGAGCAGTACTTC
CDR3: CASREQGGPYEQYF

length: 13
size: few
J: TRBJ1-4
D: TRBD1
V: TRBV20-1
DNA: TGCAGTGCTAGGCGACAGGGCCAAGAAAAACTGTTTTTT
CDR3: CSARRQGQEKLFF